This T cell receptor (beta chain) was documented in a study of technical replicates of blood from a few donors. This clone was seen a single time. This CDR3 contains 18 residues. V trimming: 3 bases; J trimming: 5 bases; junction bases outside the gene matches: 16. Germline CDR1 and CDR2: MNHEY and SMNVEV (reference sequence). Some clones are missing from TCRdb's copy, which holds only in-frame ones; the method was immunoSEQ multiplex PCR. The sample has just under 85,000 clones, around 94% seen once; the top ten hold 0.25%. The genes are TRBV27 and TRBJ2-1, with TRBD2 matching over 7 bases. This TCR was sampled from a human donor in good health. Sequencing was performed on T cells isolated from PBMCs. The CDR3 reads CASSLFFSSRELNNEQFF. In DNA, the CDR3 is TGTGCCAGCAGTTTGTTTTTTTCGTCGCGGGAGCTGAACAATGAGCAGTTCTTC.